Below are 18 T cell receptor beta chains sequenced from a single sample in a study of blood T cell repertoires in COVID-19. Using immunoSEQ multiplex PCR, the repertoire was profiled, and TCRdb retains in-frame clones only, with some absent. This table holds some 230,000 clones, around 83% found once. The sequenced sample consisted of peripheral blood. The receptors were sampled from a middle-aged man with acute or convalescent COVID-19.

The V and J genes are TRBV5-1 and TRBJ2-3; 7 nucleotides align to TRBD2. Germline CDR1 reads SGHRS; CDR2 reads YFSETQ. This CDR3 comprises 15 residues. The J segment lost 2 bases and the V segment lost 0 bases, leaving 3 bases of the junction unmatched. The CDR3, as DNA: TGCGCCAGCAGCTTGGGAGCGGGGATCACAGATACGCAGTATTTT. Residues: CASSLGAGITDTQYF. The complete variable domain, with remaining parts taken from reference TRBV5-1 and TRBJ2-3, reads KAGVTQTPRYLIKTRGQQVTLSCSPISGHRSVSWYQQTPGQGLQFLFEYFSETQRNKGNFPGRFSGRQFSNSRSEMNVSTLELGDSALYLCASSLGAGITDTQYFGPGTRLTVL.

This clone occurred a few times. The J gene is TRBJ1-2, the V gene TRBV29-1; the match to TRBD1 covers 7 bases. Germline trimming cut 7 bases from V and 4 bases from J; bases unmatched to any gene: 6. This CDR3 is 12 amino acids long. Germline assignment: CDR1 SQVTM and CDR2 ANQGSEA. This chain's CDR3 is CSAGQVTYGYTF. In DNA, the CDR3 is TGCAGCGCCGGACAGGTTACCTATGGCTACACCTTC.

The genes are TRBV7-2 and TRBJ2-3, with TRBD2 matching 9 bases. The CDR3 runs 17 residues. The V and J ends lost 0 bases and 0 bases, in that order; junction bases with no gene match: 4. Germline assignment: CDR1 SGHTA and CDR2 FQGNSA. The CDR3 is CASSLAGSGGSTDTQYF. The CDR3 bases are TGTGCCAGCAGCTTAGCTGGTAGCGGGGGTAGCACAGATACGCAGTATTTT. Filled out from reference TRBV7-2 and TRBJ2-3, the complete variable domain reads GAGVSQSPSNKVTEKGKDVELRCDPISGHTALYWYRQSLGQGLEFLIYFQGNSAPDKSGLPSDRFSAERTGGSVSTLTIQRTQQEDSAVYLCASSLAGSGGSTDTQYFGPGTRLTVL.

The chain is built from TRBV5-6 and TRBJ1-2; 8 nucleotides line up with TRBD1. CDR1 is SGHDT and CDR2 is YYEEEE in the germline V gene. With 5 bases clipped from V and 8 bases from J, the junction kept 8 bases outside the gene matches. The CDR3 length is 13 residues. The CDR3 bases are TGTGCCAGCAGGCTACAGGGGGTTGACGGCTACACCTTC. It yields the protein CASRLQGVDGYTF.

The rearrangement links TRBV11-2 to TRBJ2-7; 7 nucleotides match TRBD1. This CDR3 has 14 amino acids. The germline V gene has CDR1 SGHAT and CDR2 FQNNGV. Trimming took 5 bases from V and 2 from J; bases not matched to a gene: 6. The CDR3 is CASSQNRGAYEQYF. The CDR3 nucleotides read TGTGCCAGCAGCCAGAACAGGGGAGCCTACGAGCAGTACTTC.

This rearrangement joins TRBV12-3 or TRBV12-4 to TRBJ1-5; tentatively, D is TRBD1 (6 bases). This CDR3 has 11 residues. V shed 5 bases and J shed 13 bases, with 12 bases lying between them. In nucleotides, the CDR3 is TGTGCCAGCAGTCTTGGGGGCGCACAGCATTTT. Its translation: CASSLGGAQHF.

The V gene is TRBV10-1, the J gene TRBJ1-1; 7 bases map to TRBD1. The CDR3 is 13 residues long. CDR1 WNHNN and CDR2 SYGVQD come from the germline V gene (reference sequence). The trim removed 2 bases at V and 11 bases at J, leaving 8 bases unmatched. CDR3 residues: CASSERTGIFAFF. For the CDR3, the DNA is TGCGCCAGCAGTGAGCGGACAGGTATCTTCGCTTTCTTT.

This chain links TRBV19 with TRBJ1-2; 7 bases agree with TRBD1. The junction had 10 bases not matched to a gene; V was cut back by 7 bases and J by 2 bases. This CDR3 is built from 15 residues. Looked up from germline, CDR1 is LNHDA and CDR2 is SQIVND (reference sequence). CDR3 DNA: TGTGCCAGTACCGGATGGAGGGGGCAAAACTATGGCTACACCTTC. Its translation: CASTGWRGQNYGYTF.

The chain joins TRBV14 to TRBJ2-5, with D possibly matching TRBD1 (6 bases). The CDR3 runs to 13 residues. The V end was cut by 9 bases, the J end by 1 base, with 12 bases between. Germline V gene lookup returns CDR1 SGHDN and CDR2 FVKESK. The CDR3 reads CARTTGFQETQYF. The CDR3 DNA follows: TGTGCCAGGACAACAGGGTTCCAAGAGACCCAGTACTTC. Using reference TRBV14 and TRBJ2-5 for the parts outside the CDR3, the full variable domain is EAGVTQFPSHSVIEKGQTVTLRCDPISGHDNLYWYRRVMGKEIKFLLHFVKESKQDESGMPNNRFLAERTGGTYSTLKVQPAELEDSGVYFCARTTGFQETQYFGPGTRLLVL.

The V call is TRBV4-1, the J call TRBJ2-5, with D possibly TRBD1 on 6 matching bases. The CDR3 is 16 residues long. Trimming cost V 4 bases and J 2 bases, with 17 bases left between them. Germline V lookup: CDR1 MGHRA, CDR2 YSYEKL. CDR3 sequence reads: CASSPSSGTSQETQYF. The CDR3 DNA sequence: TGCGCCAGCAGCCCCTCTTCCGGGACATCACAAGAGACCCAGTACTTC.

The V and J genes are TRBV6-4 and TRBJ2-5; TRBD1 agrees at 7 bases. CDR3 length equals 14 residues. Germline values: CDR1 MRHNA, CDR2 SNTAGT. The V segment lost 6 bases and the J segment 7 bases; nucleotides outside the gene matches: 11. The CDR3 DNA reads TGTGCCAGCAGCGAGTCAGACAGGGTAGGGACCCAGTACTTC. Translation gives CASSESDRVGTQYF.

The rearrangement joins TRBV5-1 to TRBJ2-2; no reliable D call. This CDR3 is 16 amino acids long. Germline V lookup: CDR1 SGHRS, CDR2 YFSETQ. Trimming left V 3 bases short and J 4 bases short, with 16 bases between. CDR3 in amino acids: CASSSRADLATGELFF. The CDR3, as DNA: TGCGCCAGCAGCTCTAGAGCCGATTTGGCCACCGGGGAGCTGTTTTTT.

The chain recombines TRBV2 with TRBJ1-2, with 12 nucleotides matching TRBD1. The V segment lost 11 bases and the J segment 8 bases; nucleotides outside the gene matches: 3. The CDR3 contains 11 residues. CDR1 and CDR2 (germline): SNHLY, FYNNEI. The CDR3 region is CAWDRGQGYTF. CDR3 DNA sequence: TGTGCCTGGGACAGGGGGCAAGGCTACACCTTC.

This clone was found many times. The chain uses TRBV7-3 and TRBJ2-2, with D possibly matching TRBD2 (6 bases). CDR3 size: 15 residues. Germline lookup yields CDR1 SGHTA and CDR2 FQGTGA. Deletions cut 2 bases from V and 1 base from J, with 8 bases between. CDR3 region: CASSLHGGNTGELFF. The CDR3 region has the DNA TGTGCCAGCAGCTTACACGGGGGGAACACCGGGGAGCTGTTTTTT.

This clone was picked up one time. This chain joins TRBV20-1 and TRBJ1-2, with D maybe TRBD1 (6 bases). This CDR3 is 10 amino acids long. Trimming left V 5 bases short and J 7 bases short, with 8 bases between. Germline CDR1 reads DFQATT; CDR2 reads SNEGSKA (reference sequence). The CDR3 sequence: CSAAGAGYTF. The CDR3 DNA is TGCAGTGCTGCAGGGGCTGGCTACACCTTC.

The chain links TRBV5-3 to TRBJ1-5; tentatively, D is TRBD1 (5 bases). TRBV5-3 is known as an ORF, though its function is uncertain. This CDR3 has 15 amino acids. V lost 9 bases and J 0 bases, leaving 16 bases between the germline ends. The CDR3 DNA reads TGTGCCACCTTTACCCGACAGCCTAGCAATCAGCCCCAGCATTTT. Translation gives CATFTRQPSNQPQHF.

CDR3 coding DNA: TGTGCCAGCAGCAAGGAGGGGCAGGGGGCGGGCGAGCAGTACTTC. The encoded protein is CASSKEGQGAGEQYF. This chain joins TRBV7-2 and TRBJ2-7; 8 positions match TRBD1. The CDR3 has 15 amino acids. In germline, CDR1 is SGHTA, CDR2 FQGNSA. V shed 5 bases, J shed 6 bases, and the junction held 12 bases outside the gene matches.

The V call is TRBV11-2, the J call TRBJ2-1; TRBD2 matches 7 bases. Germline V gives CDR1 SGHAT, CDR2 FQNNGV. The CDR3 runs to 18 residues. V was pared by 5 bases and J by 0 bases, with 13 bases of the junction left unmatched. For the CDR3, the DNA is TGTGCCAGCAGCGCTCAGCGGGGCCAACTCCTCTCCTACAATGAGCAGTTCTTC. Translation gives CASSAQRGQLLSYNEQFF.